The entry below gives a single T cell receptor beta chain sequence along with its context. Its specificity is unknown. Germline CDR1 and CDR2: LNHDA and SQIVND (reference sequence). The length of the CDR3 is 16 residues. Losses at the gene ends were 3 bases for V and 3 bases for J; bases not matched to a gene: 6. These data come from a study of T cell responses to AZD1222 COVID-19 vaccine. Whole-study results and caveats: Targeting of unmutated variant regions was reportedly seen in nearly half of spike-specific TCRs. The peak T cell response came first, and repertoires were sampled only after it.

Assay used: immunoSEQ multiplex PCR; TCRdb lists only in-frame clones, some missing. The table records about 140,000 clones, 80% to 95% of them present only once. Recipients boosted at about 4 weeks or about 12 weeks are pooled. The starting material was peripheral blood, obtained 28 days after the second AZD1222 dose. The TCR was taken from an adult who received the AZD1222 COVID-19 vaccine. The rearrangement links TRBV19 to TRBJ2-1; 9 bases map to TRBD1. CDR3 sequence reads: CASSIGGTGLYNEQFF. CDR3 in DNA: TGTGCCAGTAGTATTGGCGGGACAGGGCTCTACAATGAGCAGTTCTTC. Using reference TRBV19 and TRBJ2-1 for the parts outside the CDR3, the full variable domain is DGGITQSPKYLFRKEGQNVTLSCEQNLNHDAMYWYRQDPGQGLRLIYYSQIVNDFQKGDIAEGYSVSREKKESFPLTVTSAQKNPTAFYLCASSIGGTGLYNEQFFGPGTRLTVL.